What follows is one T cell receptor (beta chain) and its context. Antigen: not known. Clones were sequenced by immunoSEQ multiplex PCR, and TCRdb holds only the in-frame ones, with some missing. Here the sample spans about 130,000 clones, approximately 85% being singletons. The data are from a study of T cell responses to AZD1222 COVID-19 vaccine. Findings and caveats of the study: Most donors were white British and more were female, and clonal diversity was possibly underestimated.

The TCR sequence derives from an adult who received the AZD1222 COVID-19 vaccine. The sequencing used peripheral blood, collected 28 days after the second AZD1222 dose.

Here the CDR3 reads CASSRTSGADTQYF. Here the CDR3 DNA reads TGTGCCAGCAGCCGGACTAGCGGGGCAGATACGCAGTATTTT. This rearrangement joins TRBV2 to TRBJ2-3, with 12 bases fitting TRBD2. Trimming at V came to 6 bases and at J to 4 bases, leaving 2 bases not matched to a gene. The CDR3 is 14 residues long. CDR1 SNHLY and CDR2 FYNNEI come from the germline V gene.